The 18 T cell receptor beta chains below all came from one sample that was sequenced in a study of T-cell reconstitution after alpha-beta-depleted transplantation in children. General study results and limits: T-cell numbers and diversity, one year after transplant, stemmed largely from T cells that were newly produced.

The TCRbeta library was prepared with unique molecular identifiers. Each CDR3 protein is one row after TCRdb ran MiXCR on the PCR reads. The data show some 300,000 distinct CDR3 sequences, less than 9.5% seen once. Their antigen targets remain unknown. Specimen: peripheral blood, collected 360 days after TCRalphabeta/CD19-depleted stem cell transplant. These receptors all stem from a female patient between 2 and 10 years old who had a stem cell transplant for Fanconi anemia, so the T cells may come from the graft donor.

This clonotype has a count of ten or more. The J gene is TRBJ2-5, the V gene TRBV5-1, with 8 bases lining up with TRBD2. The V gene end was trimmed by 5 bases and the J gene end by 0 bases; junction bases not matched to a gene: 3. This CDR3 contains 14 residues. Germline loops: CDR1 SGHRS, CDR2 YFSETQ. The CDR3 DNA reads as TGCGCCAGCAGGCAGGGACTAGACCAAGAGACCCAGTACTTC. Translating gives CASRQGLDQETQYF.

This clonotype was picked up a small number of times. The rearrangement uses TRBV6-2 or TRBV6-3 and TRBJ1-5, with 7 bases lining up with TRBD1. The germline V gene has CDR1 MNHEY and CDR2 SVGEGT. The length of the CDR3 is 16 residues. V lost 3 bases, J lost 2 bases, and 7 bases stayed unmatched. CDR3 residues: CASSYSRQGRNQPQHF. DNA for the CDR3: TGTGCCAGCAGTTATTCTAGACAGGGACGCAATCAGCCCCAGCATTTT.

In its sample, this clonotype was seen many times. V is TRBV9 and J is TRBJ2-2; TRBD1 aligns across 8 bases. The germline gives CDR1 SGDLS, CDR2 YYNGEE. The junction had 4 bases not matched to a gene; V was cut back by 3 bases and J by 0 bases. CDR3 size: 16 residues. CDR3 DNA: TGTGCCAGCAGCGGGACAGGGATTCCGAACACCGGGGAGCTGTTTTTT. Its protein is CASSGTGIPNTGELFF. Full variable domain (remainder filled in from reference TRBV9 and TRBJ2-2): DSGVTQTPKHLITATGQRVTLRCSPRSGDLSVYWYQQSLDQGLQFLIQYYNGEERAKGNILERFSAQQFPDLHSELNLSSLELGDSALYFCASSGTGIPNTGELFFGEGSRLTVL.

CDR3 protein: CSARRSQDYSNQPQHF. The CDR3 DNA is TGCAGTGCTAGAAGATCACAGGATTATAGCAATCAGCCCCAGCATTTT. This chain joins TRBV20-1 and TRBJ1-5, with D perhaps matching TRBD1 (5 bases). Germline loops: CDR1 DFQATT, CDR2 SNEGSKA (reference sequence). Trimming took off 2 bases at V and 0 bases at J, with 14 bases between the two ends. The CDR3 spans 16 residues.

This clonotype was seen many times. The CDR3 here is CSVGWVLDRSGEQFF. The CDR3 DNA is TGCAGCGTTGGTTGGGTTCTAGACAGGTCGGGTGAGCAGTTCTTC. V and J are TRBV29-1 and TRBJ2-1; D perhaps matches TRBD1 (6 bases). Between the trimmed V and J ends, which lost 4 bases and 9 bases, there was a span of 22 bases. This CDR3 is 15 amino acids long. The germline V gene encodes CDR1 SQVTM and CDR2 ANQGSEA.

This clonotype has just a few counts. The rearrangement uses TRBV25-1 and TRBJ1-1; 7 bases fit TRBD1. The germline gives CDR1 MGHDK, CDR2 SYGVNS. Trimming took 6 bases from V and 2 from J; bases not matched to a gene: 9. There are 15 residues in the CDR3. The DNA for the CDR3 is TGTGCCAGCAGAGACAGGGTAGGTGTAAACACTGAAGCTTTCTTT. Residues: CASRDRVGVNTEAFF.

This clonotype occurred many times. V is TRBV20-1 and J is TRBJ2-3; no clear D. Germline lookup yields CDR1 DFQATT and CDR2 SNEGSKA (reference sequence). The CDR3 consists of 14 residues. V dropped 0 bases and J dropped 4 bases, with 11 bases sitting between them. The CDR3 DNA follows: TGCAGTGCTAGAGATTCGGAGAAATCAGATACGCAGTATTTT. Its protein is CSARDSEKSDTQYF.

Ten or more counts support this clonotype. This chain uses TRBV5-1 with TRBJ2-3; the match to TRBD2 covers 12 bases. The V gene end was trimmed by 0 bases and the J gene end by 6 bases; junction bases not matched to a gene: 2. There are 15 residues in the CDR3. Germline V CDR1 and CDR2: SGHRS, YFSETQ. CDR3 region: CASSLGLAGADTQYF. The CDR3 DNA reads as TGCGCCAGCAGCTTGGGACTAGCGGGAGCTGATACGCAGTATTTT. Full variable domain (missing parts from reference TRBV5-1 and TRBJ2-3): KAGVTQTPRYLIKTRGQQVTLSCSPISGHRSVSWYQQTPGQGLQFLFEYFSETQRNKGNFPGRFSGRQFSNSRSEMNVSTLELGDSALYLCASSLGLAGADTQYFGPGTRLTVL.

This clonotype was detected ten times or more. This chain links TRBV20-1 with TRBJ1-2; 7 bases are shared with TRBD1. CDR3 length: 13 amino acids. Germline loops: CDR1 DFQATT, CDR2 SNEGSKA (reference sequence). J gave up 8 bases and V 6 bases, and 12 bases lay outside the gene matches. CDR3 coding DNA: TGCAGTGCCCGACAGGGAAACCCCTTGGGCTACACCTTC. Encoded protein: CSARQGNPLGYTF.

The genes are TRBV10-3 and TRBJ2-6, with TRBD1 identical over 7 bases. This CDR3 spans 15 amino acids. The V gene end was trimmed by 11 bases and the J gene end by 0 bases; junction bases not matched to a gene: 7. The germline V gene has CDR1 ENHRY and CDR2 SYGVKD. The CDR3 loop is CAASGGFSGANVLTF. CDR3 DNA: TGTGCCGCATCAGGGGGATTCTCTGGGGCCAACGTCCTGACTTTC.

There are a few counts of this clonotype. The chain uses TRBV7-9 and TRBJ2-5; TRBD1 is a possible D gene (5 bases). This CDR3 is 15 amino acids long. Germline lookup yields CDR1 SEHNR and CDR2 FQNEAQ (reference sequence). The V end was cut by 8 bases, the J end by 4 bases, with 20 bases between. CDR3 protein: CASAHTGQGPETQYF. The CDR3 nucleotides are TGTGCCAGCGCCCACACGGGCCAGGGCCCAGAGACCCAGTACTTC.

The chain recombines TRBV18 with TRBJ2-1; perhaps TRBD1 as D (5 bases). Germline loops: CDR1 KGHSH, CDR2 LQKENI. This CDR3 contains 16 residues. V lost 2 bases and J 4 bases, leaving 15 bases between the germline ends. The CDR3 reads CASSPAKGLSYNEQFF. In DNA, the CDR3 is TGTGCCAGCTCACCAGCGAAGGGGTTATCTTACAATGAGCAGTTCTTC. The whole variable domain, remainder taken from reference TRBV18 and TRBJ2-1, is NAGVMQNPRHLVRRRGQEARLRCSPMKGHSHVYWYRQLPEEGLKFMVYLQKENIIDESGMPKERFSAEFPKEGPSILRIQQVVRGDSAAYFCASSPAKGLSYNEQFFGPGTRLTVL.

This clonotype was observed at least ten times. This sequence joins TRBV2 and TRBJ2-3; D perhaps matches TRBD1 (5 bases). Germline loops: CDR1 SNHLY, CDR2 FYNNEI. Trimming stripped 5 bases from V and 2 bases from J, with 11 bases between. The CDR3 is 14 amino acids. This CDR3 reads CASSQGAFTDTQYF. The CDR3 DNA is TGTGCCAGCAGTCAGGGTGCATTCACAGATACGCAGTATTTT. Filled out from reference TRBV2 and TRBJ2-3, the complete variable domain reads EPEVTQTPSHQVTQMGQEVILRCVPISNHLYFYWYRQILGQKVEFLVSFYNNEISEKSEIFDDQFSVERPDGSNFTLKIRSTKLEDSAMYFCASSQGAFTDTQYFGPGTRLTVL.

As regards this clonotype: This may stem from a read error, because a much larger clone lies one nucleotide away. The rearrangement joins TRBV5-1 to TRBJ2-5; D is unresolved. Germline V gene data show CDR1 as SGHRS and CDR2 as YFSETQ. The CDR3 is 13 residues long. CDR3 nucleotide sequence: TGCGCCATCAGCACGGACCCTGGAGAGACCCAGTACTTC. This encodes CAISTDPGETQYF.

This clonotype was picked up many times. CDR3 region: CASSYSSGGYNEQFF. The CDR3 DNA reads as TGTGCCAGCAGTTACTCGAGCGGGGGATACAATGAGCAGTTCTTC. The J gene is TRBJ2-1, the V gene TRBV6-2 or TRBV6-3, with 8 bases that match TRBD2. V shed 0 bases, J shed 4 bases, and the junction held 2 bases outside the gene matches. Germline CDR1 is MNHEY and CDR2 is SVGEGT. The CDR3 loop spans 15 amino acids.

The rearrangement links TRBV2 to TRBJ1-1; no reliable D call. The CDR3 is 12 residues long. V gave up 8 bases and J gave up 8 bases, with 15 bases separating them. In germline, CDR1 is SNHLY, CDR2 FYNNEI. This CDR3 is CASPSAGVEAFF. CDR3 nucleotides: TGTGCCAGCCCAAGTGCAGGTGTGGAAGCTTTCTTT.

Here the CDR3 DNA reads TGTGCCAGCAGCTCCAGGGGGCCCGGCTCCTACAATGAGCAGTTCTTC. Residues: CASSSRGPGSYNEQFF. The chain uses TRBV7-3 and TRBJ2-1; TRBD1 matches 8 bases. CDR3 length equals 16 residues. CDR1 is SGHTA, CDR2 FQGTGA, per germline. Trimming removed 4 bases from V and 0 bases from J; junction bases left unmatched: 5.

CDR3 protein: CASSQKLQYQETQYF. The CDR3 DNA sequence: TGCGCCAGCAGTCAAAAGTTACAGTACCAAGAGACCCAGTACTTC. This chain uses TRBV23-1 with TRBJ2-5; D not certain. TRBV23-1 is an open reading frame, and its role is uncertain. Between the trimmed V and J ends, which lost 2 bases and 0 bases, there was a span of 10 bases. The CDR3 is made up of 15 amino acids.